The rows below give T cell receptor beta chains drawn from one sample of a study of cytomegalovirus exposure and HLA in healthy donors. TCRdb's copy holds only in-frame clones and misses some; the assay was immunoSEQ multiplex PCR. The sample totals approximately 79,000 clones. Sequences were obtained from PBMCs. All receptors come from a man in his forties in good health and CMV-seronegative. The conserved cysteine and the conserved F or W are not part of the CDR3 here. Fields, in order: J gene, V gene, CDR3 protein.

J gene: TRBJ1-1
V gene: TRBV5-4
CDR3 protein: ASSYTSAQNTEAF

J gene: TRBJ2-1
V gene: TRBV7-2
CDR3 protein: ASSLFQGVGEQF

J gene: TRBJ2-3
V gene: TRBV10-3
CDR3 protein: AIRGETSTDTQY

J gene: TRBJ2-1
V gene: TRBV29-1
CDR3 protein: SVAHPRAGALTYNEQF

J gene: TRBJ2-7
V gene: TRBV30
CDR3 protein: AWSSGQVNSYEQY

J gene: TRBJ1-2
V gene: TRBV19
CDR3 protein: ASRPLGQYNYGYT

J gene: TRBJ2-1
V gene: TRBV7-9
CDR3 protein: ASSLGTGGTEQF

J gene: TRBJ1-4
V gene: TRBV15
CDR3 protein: ATSRVQGRGNEKLF

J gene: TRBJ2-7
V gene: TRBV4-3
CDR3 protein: ASSLRASYEQY

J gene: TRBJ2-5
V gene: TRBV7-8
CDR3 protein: ASSASGLSETQY

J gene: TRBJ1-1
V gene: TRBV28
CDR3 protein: ASLNTVNTEAF

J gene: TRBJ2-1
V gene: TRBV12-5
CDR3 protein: ASGDYTTADEQF

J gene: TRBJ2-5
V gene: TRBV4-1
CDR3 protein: ASSQDRTSGETQY

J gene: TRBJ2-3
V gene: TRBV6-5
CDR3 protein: ASSDSGPSTDTQY

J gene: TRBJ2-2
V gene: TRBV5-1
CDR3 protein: ASSLNRGPGELF

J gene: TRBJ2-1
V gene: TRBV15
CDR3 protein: ATSRDLRTVSYNEQF

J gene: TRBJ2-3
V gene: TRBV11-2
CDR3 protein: ASSLTRARSTDTQY

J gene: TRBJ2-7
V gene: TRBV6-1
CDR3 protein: AQGQSASDYEQY

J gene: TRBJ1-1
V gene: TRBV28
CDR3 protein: ASRGTANTEAF

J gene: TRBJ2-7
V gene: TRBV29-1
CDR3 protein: SVGGTENSYEQY

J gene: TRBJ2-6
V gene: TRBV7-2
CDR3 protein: ASRVLAGALSGANVLT

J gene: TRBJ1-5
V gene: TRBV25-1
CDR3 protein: ASSESGFGQPQH

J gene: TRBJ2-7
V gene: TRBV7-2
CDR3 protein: ASSLATYEQY

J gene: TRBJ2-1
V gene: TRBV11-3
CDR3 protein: ASSLEGVGGRFDEQF

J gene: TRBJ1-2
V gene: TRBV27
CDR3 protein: ASSPDRGLYGYT

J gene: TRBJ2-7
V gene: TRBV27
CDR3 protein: ASSSGPGLEQY